The following is a T cell receptor beta chain sequence with its context. The antigen remains unidentified. This entry belongs to a study of CD8+ T cells in alopecia areata. Treatment: oral pan-JAK inhibitor, 5-10 mg twice daily. Study findings and constraints: While patients received tofacitinib, many expanded lesional clones remained present in scalp and blood.

In each case, RNA was isolated and then reverse transcribed into cDNA as the sequencing template. Measured with immunoSEQ multiplex PCR; TCRdb has only the in-frame clones, and not every one. Of 95,000 to 100,000 clones listed, roughly 60% were seen once; the top ten hold approximately 16%. The clonotype comes from a human donor with alopecia areata. The source material was CD8+ T cells sorted from blood, sampled between weeks 55 and 65, from a patient treated with tofacitinib.

CDR3 in amino acids: CASSITKNNEQFF. In DNA, the CDR3 is TGTGCCAGTAGTATAACGAAGAACAATGAGCAGTTCTTC. V and J are TRBV19 and TRBJ2-1; D is undetermined. V was clipped by 2 bases and J by 5 bases, with 7 bases between them. From germline, CDR1 is LNHDA and CDR2 SQIVND (reference sequence). CDR3 size: 13 residues.